The 25 T cell receptor beta chains listed next were all sequenced from one sample in a study of CD8+CD57+ T cells in acquired aplastic anemia. It was patients with CD8+CD57+ cell expansion by flow cytometry who were chosen for sequencing. Investigators profiled TCR beta VDJ and CDR3 from genomic DNA template. MiXCR was run by TCRdb on the reads, yielding one entry per CDR3 protein. This table holds 100,000 to 150,000 distinct CDR3 sequences, about two fifths found once. The sample comprised sorted CD4+, CD8+, or CD8+CD57+ T cells (not recorded which) from PBMCs. The receptors shown here come from a human donor with aplastic anemia.

This clonotype was picked up many times. The rearrangement links TRBV6-1 to TRBJ2-7; the match to TRBD2 covers 10 bases. With 2 bases clipped from V and 3 bases from J, the junction kept 7 bases outside the gene matches. This CDR3 spans 16 amino acids. CDR1 and CDR2 from the germline V gene are MNHNS and SASEGT. In nucleotides, the CDR3 is TGTGCCAGCAGTGAAAGGGTAGCGGGGGGTCTCTACGAGCAGTACTTC. Translation gives CASSERVAGGLYEQYF.

Concerning this clonotype: A much larger clone differs by one base, so this may be a read error. The chain couples TRBV6-1 to TRBJ2-7; the D call may be TRBD1 or TRBD2 (5 bases each). Germline loops: CDR1 MNHNS, CDR2 SASEGT. V shed 8 bases and J shed 2 bases, with 10 bases lying between them. The CDR3 loop spans 12 amino acids. Here the CDR3 DNA reads TGTGCCAGCGGGAGACAGACCTACGAGCAGTACTTC. Amino acids: CASGRQTYEQYF.

This clonotype was counted many times. The chain uses TRBV5-6 and TRBJ2-7; 7 bases align to TRBD1. The CDR3 runs to 18 residues. Germline values: CDR1 SGHDT, CDR2 YYEEEE. After removal of 6 bases from V and 0 bases from J, the junction contained 18 bases not matched to a gene. CDR3 coding DNA: TGTGCCAGCAACCTAGGGGGCAAAGGGGGCTATAGCTCCTACGAGCAGTACGTC. Protein product: CASNLGGKGGYSSYEQYV.

There are many counts of this clonotype. The V and J genes are TRBV20-1 and TRBJ2-3; TRBD2 matches at 9 bases. CDR1 and CDR2 from the germline V gene are DFQATT and SNEGSKA (reference sequence). There are 13 residues in the CDR3. The trim removed 5 bases at V and 5 bases at J, leaving 5 bases unmatched. This CDR3 is CSALGLAEDTQYF. CDR3 nucleotide sequence: TGCAGTGCTTTGGGACTAGCTGAAGATACGCAGTATTTT.

The sample holds many counts of this clonotype. The CDR3 DNA follows: TGCAGTGCTACCCCTGGGACAGGACTGAACACTGAAGCTTTCTTT. Protein product: CSATPGTGLNTEAFF. The chain carries TRBV20-1 and TRBJ1-1; 8 bases match TRBD1. In germline, CDR1 is DFQATT, CDR2 SNEGSKA (reference sequence). V lost 4 bases to trimming and J lost 0 bases; unmatched junction nucleotides: 7. This CDR3 spans 15 amino acids.

This clonotype was seen ten or more times. V usage is TRBV6-5 and J usage is TRBJ2-3; D gene ambiguous. CDR1 is MNHEY and CDR2 is SVGAGI in the germline V gene. CDR3 size: 15 residues. V was shortened by 2 bases and J by 0 bases, with 9 bases between the two germline ends. For the CDR3, the DNA is TGTGCCAGCAGTTACCGCGGATCTAGCACAGATACGCAGTATTTT. Residues: CASSYRGSSTDTQYF.

This clonotype was seen repeatedly, ten times or more. The chain links TRBV28 to TRBJ1-1; weak D call: TRBD1 (6 bases). This CDR3 region has 12 residues. V was pared by 6 bases and J by 11 bases, with 16 bases between. Germline lookup yields CDR1 MDHEN and CDR2 SYDVKM. The CDR3 DNA reads as TGTGCCAGCAGAGACTCGGGACATGGGGCTTTCTTT. It is translated as CASRDSGHGAFF.

This clonotype was counted many times. This chain joins TRBV7-9 and TRBJ2-5; TRBD2 is a possible D gene (6 bases). V was pared by 5 bases and J by 2 bases, with 12 bases between. Germline V gives CDR1 SEHNR, CDR2 FQNEAQ (reference sequence). The CDR3 consists of 14 residues. This CDR3 is CASSQGGFQETQYF. In DNA, the CDR3 is TGTGCCAGCAGCCAAGGAGGGTTTCAAGAGACCCAGTACTTC.

The rearrangement uses TRBV7-8 and TRBJ1-2; D ambiguous. The CDR3 totals 16 residues. V was pared by 0 bases and J by 3 bases, with 14 bases between. CDR1 is SGHVS and CDR2 is FQNEAQ in the germline V gene. CDR3 bases: TGTGCCAGCAGCTTAGCGAGCCAGGCTACTTACTATGGCTACACCTTC. It specifies CASSLASQATYYGYTF.

This clonotype has ten or more counts. The V call is TRBV5-8, the J call TRBJ2-7; TRBD2 matches at 13 bases. Unmatched junction bases numbered 1, after V lost 2 bases and J lost 2 bases. Looked up from germline, CDR1 is SGHTS and CDR2 is YDEGEE. The CDR3 runs to 15 residues. The CDR3: CASSFGLAGAYEQYF. CDR3 bases: TGTGCCAGCAGCTTCGGACTAGCGGGGGCCTACGAGCAGTACTTC.

In its sample, this clonotype was seen many times. The chain employs TRBV2 and TRBJ2-5; 8 bases map to TRBD1. Germline CDR1 SNHLY, CDR2 FYNNEI. V lost 5 bases to trimming and J lost 7 bases; unmatched junction nucleotides: 0. The CDR3 loop spans 11 amino acids. The CDR3 reads CASSTGGTQYF. The CDR3 DNA is TGTGCCAGCAGTACAGGGGGGACCCAGTACTTC. Looking up the rest from reference TRBV2 and TRBJ2-5 gives the full variable domain: EPEVTQTPSHQVTQMGQEVILRCVPISNHLYFYWYRQILGQKVEFLVSFYNNEISEKSEIFDDQFSVERPDGSNFTLKIRSTKLEDSAMYFCASSTGGTQYFGPGTRLLVL.

The chain is built from TRBV30 and TRBJ1-5; 8 bases agree with TRBD1. The V and J ends lost 5 bases and 8 bases, in that order; junction bases with no gene match: 14. The CDR3 extends over 15 amino acids. Per the germline V gene, CDR1 is GTSNPN and CDR2 is SVGIG (reference sequence). CDR3 sequence (DNA): TGTGCCTGGGCTCCCGACAGGGGAAGCGGGAAGCCCCAGCATTTT. Amino acids: CAWAPDRGSGKPQHF.

In this sample, this clonotype turned up many times. The J gene is TRBJ2-1, the V gene TRBV12-3 or TRBV12-4, with D perhaps matching TRBD1 (5 bases). The CDR3 spans 14 residues. V dropped 5 bases and J dropped 2 bases, with 10 bases sitting between them. The CDR3 protein is CASSPGSTYNEQFF. The CDR3, as DNA: TGTGCCAGCAGTCCAGGGTCAACCTACAATGAGCAGTTCTTC.

The rearrangement links TRBV29-1 to TRBJ2-7; D possibly corresponds to TRBD2 (7 bases). Germline V gene data show CDR1 as SQVTM and CDR2 as ANQGSEA. This CDR3 is built from 11 residues. V lost 6 bases, J lost 5 bases, and 11 bases lay in between. The CDR3 protein is CSVWGGHEQYF. The CDR3 region has the DNA TGCAGCGTGTGGGGGGGCCACGAGCAGTACTTC.

The rearrangement links TRBV11-2 to TRBJ1-6; D perhaps matches TRBD1 (6 bases). Trimming removed 5 bases at V and 11 bases at J, with 16 bases between. There are 14 residues in the CDR3. Per the germline V gene, CDR1 is SGHAT and CDR2 is FQNNGV. The CDR3 sequence is CASSPQGQGTPLHF. CDR3 in DNA: TGTGCCAGCAGCCCCCAGGGGCAGGGGACACCCCTCCACTTT. The complete variable domain, with remaining parts taken from reference TRBV11-2 and TRBJ1-6, reads EAGVAQSPRYKIIEKRQSVAFWCNPISGHATLYWYQQILGQGPKLLIQFQNNGVVDDSQLPKDRFSAERLKGVDSTLKIQPAKLEDSAVYLCASSPQGQGTPLHFGNGTRLTVT.

V usage is TRBV5-1 and J usage is TRBJ2-1, with 9 bases lining up with TRBD1. Germline-derived CDR1 and CDR2 are SGHRS and YFSETQ. The V gene end was trimmed by 3 bases and the J gene end by 4 bases; junction bases not matched to a gene: 11. The CDR3 sequence is 17 residues long. The CDR3 bases are TGCGCCAGCAGCTCGATAAACAGGGGGCTGCCGTACAATGAGCAGTTCTTC. This translates into CASSSINRGLPYNEQFF.

This clonotype was observed at least ten times. The genes are TRBV6-4 and TRBJ1-6; D gene ambiguous. CDR1 is MRHNA and CDR2 is SNTAGT in the germline V gene. This CDR3 has 13 amino acids. Deletions cut 5 bases from V and 7 bases from J, with 9 bases between. CDR3 DNA sequence: TGTGCCAGCAGTACGGGATCCAATTCACCCCTCCACTTT. Translation: CASSTGSNSPLHF.

The chain recombines TRBV29-1 with TRBJ1-2; 8 nucleotides line up with TRBD1. The CDR3 extends over 12 amino acids. Trimming at V came to 6 bases and at J to 6 bases, leaving 6 bases not matched to a gene. Looked up from germline, CDR1 is SQVTM and CDR2 is ANQGSEA. The CDR3: CSVVDRGDGYTF. The CDR3 DNA follows: TGCAGCGTCGTCGACAGGGGAGATGGCTACACCTTC.

With respect to this clonotype: A much larger clonotype is one base distant, so this may be a read error. This sequence joins TRBV2 and TRBJ1-1, with D unclear. Germline V gene lookup returns CDR1 SNHLY and CDR2 FYNNEI. The V end was cut by 0 bases, the J end by 7 bases, with 6 bases between. The CDR3 totals 12 residues. The CDR3 DNA is TGTGCCAGCAGTGAAGCCCTTCGTGAAGCTTTCTTT. It is translated as CASSEALREAFF. The entire variable domain, with the rest obtained from reference TRBV2 and TRBJ1-1, is as follows: EPEVTQTPSHQVTQMGQEVILRCVPISNHLYFYWYRQILGQKVEFLVSFYNNEISEKSEIFDDQFSVERPDGSNFTLKIRSTKLEDSAMYFCASSEALREAFFGQGTRLTVV.

With respect to this clonotype: A read error may be the cause here, since a much bigger clone is one base away. This sequence joins TRBV10-1 and TRBJ2-7; weak D call: TRBD2 (5 bases). The CDR3 covers 14 residues. The germline V gene encodes CDR1 WNHNN and CDR2 SYGVQD (reference sequence). The CDR3 is CASSYPWRNYEQYF. For the CDR3, the DNA is TGTGCCAGCAGTTACCCCTGGAGGAACTACGAGCAGTACTTC.

On this clonotype itself: A read error may be the cause here, since a much bigger clone is one base away. The V call is TRBV11-2, the J call TRBJ2-7; D perhaps matches TRBD2 (6 bases). This CDR3 region has 17 residues. V lost 4 bases and J lost 6, with 25 bases in between. CDR1 is SGHAT and CDR2 is FQNNGV in the germline V gene. The CDR3: CASSSHSGLAPSGEQYV. DNA of the CDR3: TGTGCCAGCAGCTCGCACTCGGGACTGGCACCGAGCGGCGAGCAGTACGTC.

This clonotype was picked up many times. The junction departs from germline at one end; a sequencing error may be responsible. CDR3: CASSTLQGNAEAFF. As DNA, the CDR3 is TGTGCCAGCAGTACCCTACAGGGGAACGCTGAAGCTTTCTTT. V gene TRBV27 combines with J gene TRBJ1-1; 7 positions agree with TRBD1. This CDR3 has 14 amino acids. Germline lookup yields CDR1 MNHEY and CDR2 SMNVEV (reference sequence).

This clonotype was observed a handful of times. Given a much more abundant clone one base away, this may be a read error. The chain carries TRBV9 and TRBJ1-1, with a tentative D call TRBD1 (6 bases). Germline CDR1 reads SGDLS; CDR2 reads YYNGEE. This CDR3 region has 14 residues. The CDR3 DNA follows: TGTGCCAGCAGCGTAGGACAGGAAAGCACTGGAGCTTTCTTT. It codes for CASSVGQESTGAFF.

This chain uses TRBV11-1 with TRBJ2-7; 9 positions agree with TRBD2. Gene TRBJ2-1 matches the end of the DNA better, so the J call may be wrong. The CDR3 totals 15 residues. The germline CDR1 and CDR2 sequences are SGHAT and FQDESV (reference sequence). The CDR3 DNA sequence: TGTGCCAGCAGCTTAGTACCTAGCGGGGCAAATGAGCAGTTCTTC. Protein sequence: CASSLVPSGANEQFF.

V gene TRBV11-1 combines with J gene TRBJ1-1; 9 bases align to TRBD1. CDR3 length equals 16 residues. Germline V gives CDR1 SGHAT, CDR2 FQDESV (reference sequence). V was clipped by 3 bases and J by 5 bases; unmatched bases: 10. The CDR3 DNA reads as TGTGCCAGCAGCTTGGGCCTACAGGGGGCGCTTACTGAAGCTTTCTTT. This translates into CASSLGLQGALTEAFF.